What follows are 31 T cell receptor beta chains derived from one specimen sequenced in a study of T cell responses to AZD1222 COVID-19 vaccine. Here immunoSEQ multiplex PCR was the method, and the copy in TCRdb shows in-frame clones only, minus some. The table shows about 100,000 clones, with about 89% occurring only once. The sequenced sample was peripheral blood, obtained on day 0 of AZD1222 vaccination. The receptor set was obtained from an adult in good health.

This clone showed up just a few times. Different DNA sequences within this sample yield the same CDR3. The chain recombines TRBV9 with TRBJ1-3; tentatively, D is TRBD1 (5 bases). V lost 3 bases to trimming and J lost 4 bases, with 8 bases between them. Germline loops: CDR1 SGDLS, CDR2 YYNGEE. The CDR3 length is 13 residues. This CDR3 is CASSAGGGNTIYF. As DNA, the CDR3 is TGTGCCAGCAGCGCGGGGGGAGGAAACACCATATATTTT.

The chain has TRBV5-1 and TRBJ1-2, with a tentative D call TRBD1 (5 bases). V was pared by 4 bases and J by 4 bases, with 17 bases between. This CDR3 has 15 residues. CDR1 and CDR2 from the germline V gene are SGHRS and YFSETQ. The CDR3 region is CASSPSGGFGYGYTF. The CDR3 DNA is TGCGCCAGCAGCCCCTCGGGGGGGTTCGGCTATGGCTACACCTTC. Using reference TRBV5-1 and TRBJ1-2 for the parts outside the CDR3, the full variable domain is KAGVTQTPRYLIKTRGQQVTLSCSPISGHRSVSWYQQTPGQGLQFLFEYFSETQRNKGNFPGRFSGRQFSNSRSEMNVSTLELGDSALYLCASSPSGGFGYGYTFGSGTRLTVV.

V gene TRBV28 combines with J gene TRBJ1-5; the match to TRBD1 covers 7 bases. The germline V gene encodes CDR1 MDHEN and CDR2 SYDVKM. CDR3 length equals 16 residues. V trimming: 5 bases; J trimming: 4 bases; junction bases outside the gene matches: 11. CDR3 bases: TGTGCCAGCAGTGAAGGACAGGCCCTGGGGAATCAGCCCCAGCATTTT. Translated: CASSEGQALGNQPQHF.

CDR3 sequence (DNA): TGTGCCAGCAGCTTAGGGGCTGACAGGAGCACAGATACGCAGTATTTT. The encoded protein is CASSLGADRSTDTQYF. The genes are TRBV11-3 and TRBJ2-3, with D tentatively TRBD1 (6 bases). The germline V and J ends were trimmed by 1 base and 0 bases, with 11 bases remaining between them. This CDR3 has 16 residues. The germline gives CDR1 SGHNT, CDR2 YENEEA.

This clone was picked up a small number of times. This chain links TRBV11-1 with TRBJ2-5; D gene uncertain. The CDR3 contains 12 residues. With 5 bases removed from V and 5 bases from J, the gap between germline ends came to 9 bases. Germline loops: CDR1 SGHAT, CDR2 FQDESV (reference sequence). CDR3 coding DNA: TGTGCCAGCAGCACAGCCGGGGAGACCCAGTACTTC. Encoded protein: CASSTAGETQYF.

This clone was seen only a few times. The rearrangement links TRBV6-2 or TRBV6-3 to TRBJ1-5; the D is unclear. CDR3 length equals 16 residues. Germline V gene data show CDR1 as MNHEY and CDR2 as SVGEGT. V was trimmed by 0 bases and J by 1 base, leaving 10 bases between them. The DNA for the CDR3 is TGTGCCAGCAGTTACTCGAATCCTGAGAGCAATCAGCCCCAGCATTTT. As protein: CASSYSNPESNQPQHF.

The chain recombines TRBV5-4 with TRBJ1-1; D is ambiguous. CDR1 and CDR2 (germline): SGHNT, YYREEE (reference sequence). The ends were cut back, 2 bases at V and 5 bases at J, with 13 bases in the middle. The CDR3 is 14 amino acids. The CDR3 nucleotides read TGTGCCAGCAGCTTAAGGATAATTGGGACTGAAGCTTTCTTT. Protein sequence: CASSLRIIGTEAFF.

This clone came up a few times. This sequence joins TRBV13 and TRBJ1-4; D is unresolved. V lost 5 bases to trimming and J lost 3 bases, with 16 bases between them. Germline assignment: CDR1 PRHDT and CDR2 FYEKMQ (reference sequence). The CDR3 has 16 amino acids. As DNA, the CDR3 is TGTGCCAGCAGCATACGACACGGCCCGGCTAATGAAAAACTGTTTTTT. Residues: CASSIRHGPANEKLFF.

The J gene is TRBJ2-1, the V gene TRBV3-1 (or the pseudogene TRBV3-2), with D perhaps matching TRBD1 (6 bases). The germline gives CDR1 LGHDT, CDR2 YNNKEL (reference sequence). The CDR3 length is 17 residues. Trimming cost V 1 base and J 7 bases, with 20 bases left between them. CDR3 nucleotides: TGTGCCAGCAGCCAAGTAGTAGGAACAGGGTTATGGAATGAGCAGTTCTTC. The encoded protein is CASSQVVGTGLWNEQFF.

The rearrangement uses TRBV28 and TRBJ2-5; D is uncertain. CDR3 length: 11 residues. CDR1 MDHEN and CDR2 SYDVKM come from the germline V gene. V lost 4 bases and J lost 10, with 10 bases in between. As DNA, the CDR3 is TGTGCCAGCAGTTCTCCGGGTATCCAGTACTTC. Its protein is CASSSPGIQYF. Together with reference TRBV28 and TRBJ2-5, the CDR3 gives the full variable domain: DVKVTQSSRYLVKRTGEKVFLECVQDMDHENMFWYRQDPGLGLRLIYFSYDVKMKEKGDIPEGYSVSREKKERFSLILESASTNQTSMYLCASSSPGIQYFGPGTRLLVL.

This clone was recorded only once. The chain recombines TRBV27 with TRBJ1-2, with D possibly TRBD1 on 6 matching bases. Germline V gene lookup returns CDR1 MNHEY and CDR2 SMNVEV (reference sequence). The CDR3 sequence is 15 residues long. V lost 5 bases and J lost 4, with 17 bases in between. The CDR3: CASSPGAGAFYGYTF. In DNA form, the CDR3 reads TGTGCCAGCAGTCCAGGGGCAGGGGCTTTCTATGGCTACACCTTC.

The chain links TRBV5-8 to TRBJ2-3, with D tentatively TRBD1 (6 bases). Trimming left V 2 bases short and J 5 bases short, with 15 bases between. This CDR3 has 15 residues. Germline loops: CDR1 SGHTS, CDR2 YDEGEE. DNA of the CDR3: TGTGCCAGCAGCTTAACCCCTCAGGGGATAGATACGCAGTATTTT. Translation: CASSLTPQGIDTQYF.

The J gene is TRBJ1-5, the V gene TRBV18, with a tentative D call TRBD1 (5 bases). The CDR3 covers 16 residues. CDR1 and CDR2 (germline): KGHSH, LQKENI. Trimming removed 6 bases from V and 0 bases from J, with 15 bases in between. The CDR3 loop reads CASSGGGDFSNQPQHF. CDR3 coding DNA: TGTGCCAGCTCCGGGGGGGGAGACTTTAGCAATCAGCCCCAGCATTTT.

This clone was recorded once. The rearrangement uses TRBV5-1 and TRBJ2-2; D ambiguous. Trimming removed 0 bases from V and 4 bases from J, with 10 bases in between. The CDR3 consists of 15 residues. Germline V lookup: CDR1 SGHRS, CDR2 YFSETQ. CDR3 DNA sequence: TGCGCCAGCAGCTTGGGGAGTACGGGCACCGGGGAGCTGTTTTTT. Protein sequence: CASSLGSTGTGELFF.

The CDR3 region is CASSAAKGTLGNTIYF. As DNA, the CDR3 is TGTGCCAGCAGCGCCGCTAAAGGGACGCTTGGAAACACCATATATTTT. This sequence joins TRBV9 and TRBJ1-3; D perhaps matches TRBD1 (5 bases). V was shortened by 3 bases and J by 3 bases, with 16 bases between the two germline ends. In germline, CDR1 is SGDLS, CDR2 YYNGEE. The CDR3 has 16 amino acids.

The gene calls are TRBV9 and TRBJ2-1; 15 nucleotides align to TRBD2. Looked up from germline, CDR1 is SGDLS and CDR2 is YYNGEE. This CDR3 is built from 18 residues. With 3 bases clipped from V and 4 bases from J, the junction kept 8 bases outside the gene matches. For the CDR3, the DNA is TGTGCCAGCAGCGCTGACGGACTAGCGGGAGGGATATACAATGAGCAGTTCTTC. Amino acids: CASSADGLAGGIYNEQFF.

J is TRBJ1-2 and V is TRBV4-1; 12 bases line up with TRBD1. This CDR3 comprises 17 residues. Germline V gene sequence: CDR1 MGHRA, CDR2 YSYEKL. V shed 0 bases, J shed 8 bases, and the junction held 10 bases outside the gene matches. CDR3 DNA sequence: TGCGCCAGCAGCCAAGACTTCGGGACAGGGGGCGCGAGCGGCTACACCTTC. Translated, it gives CASSQDFGTGGASGYTF.

V is TRBV7-9 and J is TRBJ1-1; TRBD1 is a possible D gene (6 bases). Trimming removed 5 bases at V and 0 bases at J, with 16 bases between. The CDR3 totals 16 residues. Germline V gives CDR1 SEHNR, CDR2 FQNEAQ (reference sequence). The CDR3 loop is CASSPDSSRMNTEAFF. The CDR3 DNA follows: TGTGCCAGCAGCCCGGACAGCTCTCGCATGAACACTGAAGCTTTCTTT.

The V call is TRBV27, the J call TRBJ2-7; 7 bases fit TRBD2. Germline V CDR1 and CDR2: MNHEY, SMNVEV (reference sequence). The CDR3 is 14 amino acids. V shed 5 bases and J 4 bases; nucleotides not matched to a gene: 8. In DNA form, the CDR3 reads TGTGCCAGCAGTCTAGGCCCGGGGGGTTACGAGCAGTACTTC. Encoded protein: CASSLGPGGYEQYF.

The chain uses TRBV19 and TRBJ2-4; 7 bases fit TRBD1. The CDR3 consists of 14 residues. In germline, CDR1 is LNHDA, CDR2 SQIVND (reference sequence). J was trimmed by 6 bases and V by 5 bases; bases with no gene match: 7. The CDR3 loop reads CASSVDRVGNIQYF. The CDR3 coding sequence is TGTGCCAGTAGTGTCGACAGGGTTGGAAACATTCAGTACTTC.

This chain links TRBV28 with TRBJ1-5; TRBD1 matches 9 bases. Germline-derived CDR1 and CDR2 are MDHEN and SYDVKM. This CDR3 contains 15 residues. J was trimmed by 8 bases and V by 5 bases; bases with no gene match: 10. The CDR3 coding sequence is TGTGCCAGCAGTCATGCCGGACAGGGGAATGAGCCCCAGCATTTT. As protein: CASSHAGQGNEPQHF.

The rearrangement links TRBV7-9 to TRBJ1-4; D remains ambiguous. The germline V gene encodes CDR1 SEHNR and CDR2 FQNEAQ (reference sequence). The germline V and J ends were trimmed by 4 bases and 8 bases, with 14 bases remaining between them. This CDR3 is 14 amino acids long. CDR3 amino acids: CASSSTGGSEKLFF. The DNA for the CDR3 is TGTGCCAGCAGCTCAACCGGCGGAAGCGAAAAACTGTTTTTT.

This clone has just one count. V is TRBV27 and J is TRBJ1-5; D may be TRBD1 (5 bases). The germline CDR1 and CDR2 sequences are MNHEY and SMNVEV (reference sequence). The CDR3 covers 15 residues. Deletions cut 5 bases from V and 3 bases from J, with 14 bases between. The CDR3 DNA reads TGTGCCAGCAGTCGAGAGGGGTTCCCCAATCAGCCCCAGCATTTT. Translation gives CASSREGFPNQPQHF.

The chain carries TRBV27 and TRBJ1-2; no clear D gene. The ends were cut back, 0 bases at V and 3 bases at J, with 17 bases in the middle. The germline V gene has CDR1 MNHEY and CDR2 SMNVEV (reference sequence). This CDR3 spans 17 amino acids. The CDR3 coding sequence is TGTGCCAGCAGTTTATCTCACCGCGGAAGGATCCACTATGGCTACACCTTC. Its translation: CASSLSHRGRIHYGYTF.

The chain carries TRBV12-3 or TRBV12-4 and TRBJ1-1, with D perhaps matching TRBD1 (5 bases). V shed 7 bases and J shed 9 bases, with 12 bases lying between them. The CDR3 is 11 residues long. The CDR3 DNA follows: TGTGCCAGCACCTCCTGGGGCAAAGCTTTCTTT. Protein: CASTSWGKAFF.

The chain combines TRBV25-1 with TRBJ2-7; D is possibly TRBD1 (5 bases). The V gene's germline CDR1 is MGHDK and CDR2 SYGVNS. The length of the CDR3 is 14 residues. With 0 bases removed from V and 3 bases from J, the gap between germline ends came to 9 bases. The CDR3 DNA follows: TGTGCCAGCAGTGAATATATTAGGGGCTACGAGCAGTACTTC. Amino acids: CASSEYIRGYEQYF.

V and J are TRBV11-2 and TRBJ1-1; D is possibly TRBD1 (5 bases). V was trimmed by 2 bases and J by 1 base, leaving 14 bases between them. The CDR3 runs to 16 residues. CDR1 and CDR2 from the germline V gene are SGHAT and FQNNGV. This CDR3 is CASSLFSGQTNTEAFF. CDR3 coding DNA: TGTGCCAGCAGCTTATTCTCTGGACAAACGAACACTGAAGCTTTCTTT.

The chain carries TRBV6-1 and TRBJ1-1; weak D call: TRBD1 (5 bases). Looked up from germline, CDR1 is MNHNS and CDR2 is SASEGT. CDR3 length: 16 residues. V lost 1 base to trimming and J lost 4 bases, with 16 bases between them. The CDR3 DNA reads TGTGCCAGCAGTGAAGGGGCGTACTTTGGGGGCACTGAAGCTTTCTTT. This codes for CASSEGAYFGGTEAFF.

CDR3 protein: CASLFGATEAFF. The CDR3 DNA reads TGTGCCAGCCTATTTGGGGCCACTGAAGCTTTCTTT. The chain is built from TRBV6-5 and TRBJ1-1, with D perhaps TRBD1 (5 bases). The V end was cut by 8 bases, the J end by 4 bases, with 11 bases between. Germline CDR1 is MNHEY and CDR2 is SVGAGI. The CDR3 spans 12 residues.

This clone occurred a few times. This sequence joins TRBV10-2 and TRBJ1-5; the D is unclear. The CDR3 has 14 residues. CDR1 is WSHSY, CDR2 SAAADI, per germline. Trimming stripped 0 bases from V and 7 bases from J, with 10 bases between. This CDR3 reads CASSESGRYQPQHF. CDR3 in DNA: TGCGCCAGCAGTGAGTCAGGCCGGTACCAGCCCCAGCATTTT.

V gene TRBV28 combines with J gene TRBJ2-7; no reliable D call. This CDR3 contains 16 residues. Trimming took off 6 bases at V and 0 bases at J, with 18 bases between the two ends. CDR1 is MDHEN and CDR2 is SYDVKM in the germline V gene. For the CDR3, the DNA is TGTGCCAGCAGCCAGGTGGTTCACAGTAGCTCCTACGAGCAGTACTTC. This translates into CASSQVVHSSSYEQYF.